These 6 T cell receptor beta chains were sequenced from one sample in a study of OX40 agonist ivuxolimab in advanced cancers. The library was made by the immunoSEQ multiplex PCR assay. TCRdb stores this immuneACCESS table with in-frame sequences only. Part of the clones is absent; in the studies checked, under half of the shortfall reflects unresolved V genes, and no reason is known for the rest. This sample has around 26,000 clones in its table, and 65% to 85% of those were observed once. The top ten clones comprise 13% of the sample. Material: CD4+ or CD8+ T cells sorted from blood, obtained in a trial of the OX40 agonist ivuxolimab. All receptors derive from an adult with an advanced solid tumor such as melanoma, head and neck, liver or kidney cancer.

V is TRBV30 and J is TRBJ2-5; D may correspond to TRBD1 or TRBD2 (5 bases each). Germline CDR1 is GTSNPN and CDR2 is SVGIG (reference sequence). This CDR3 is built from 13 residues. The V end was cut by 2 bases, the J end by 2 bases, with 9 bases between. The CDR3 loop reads CAWSRDVQETQYF. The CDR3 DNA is TGTGCCTGGAGTCGGGACGTACAAGAGACCCAGTACTTC.

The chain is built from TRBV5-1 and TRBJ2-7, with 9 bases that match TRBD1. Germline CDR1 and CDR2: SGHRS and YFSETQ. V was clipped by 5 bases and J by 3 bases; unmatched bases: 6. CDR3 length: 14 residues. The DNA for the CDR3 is TGCGCCAGCAGGGAGGGACAGGGTTACTACGAGCAGTACTTC. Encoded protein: CASREGQGYYEQYF.

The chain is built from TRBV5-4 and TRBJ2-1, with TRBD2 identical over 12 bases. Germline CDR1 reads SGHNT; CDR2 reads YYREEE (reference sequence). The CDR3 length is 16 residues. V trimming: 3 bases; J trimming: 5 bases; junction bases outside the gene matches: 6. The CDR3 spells CASSSTSGGRHNEQFF. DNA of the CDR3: TGTGCCAGCAGCTCCACTAGCGGGGGGCGCCACAATGAGCAGTTCTTC.

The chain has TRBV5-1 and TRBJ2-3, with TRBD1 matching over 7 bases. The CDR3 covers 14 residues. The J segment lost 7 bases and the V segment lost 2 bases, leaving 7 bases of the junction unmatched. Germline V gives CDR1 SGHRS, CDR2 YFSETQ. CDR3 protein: CASSFVQGINTQYF. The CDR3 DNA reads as TGCGCCAGCAGCTTTGTACAGGGGATTAATACGCAGTATTTT.

This CDR3 is CASSLGEVTYEQYF. The CDR3 bases are TGTGCCAGTAGTTTAGGCGAAGTTACCTACGAGCAGTACTTC. V and J are TRBV19 and TRBJ2-7; D unclear. From germline, CDR1 is LNHDA and CDR2 SQIVND (reference sequence). The CDR3 spans 14 residues. The ends were cut back, 5 bases at V and 2 bases at J, with 13 bases in the middle.

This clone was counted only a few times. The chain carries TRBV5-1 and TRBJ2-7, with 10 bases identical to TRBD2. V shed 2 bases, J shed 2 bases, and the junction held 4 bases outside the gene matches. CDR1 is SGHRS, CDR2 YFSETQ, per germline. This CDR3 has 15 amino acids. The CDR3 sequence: CASSLIAGGTYEQYF. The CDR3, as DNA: TGCGCCAGCAGCTTAATAGCGGGGGGAACCTACGAGCAGTACTTC.